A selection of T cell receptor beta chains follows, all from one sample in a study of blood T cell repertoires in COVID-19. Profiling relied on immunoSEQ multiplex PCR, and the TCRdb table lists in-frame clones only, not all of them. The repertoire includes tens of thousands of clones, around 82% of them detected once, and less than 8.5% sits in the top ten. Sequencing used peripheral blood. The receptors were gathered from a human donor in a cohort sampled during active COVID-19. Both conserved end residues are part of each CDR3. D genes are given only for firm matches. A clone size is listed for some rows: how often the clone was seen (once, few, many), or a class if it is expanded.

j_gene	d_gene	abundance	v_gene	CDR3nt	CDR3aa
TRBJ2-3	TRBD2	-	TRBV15	TGTGCCACCCAAGCGGGGGGCGAGAGCACAGATACGCAGTATTTT	CATQAGGESTDTQYF
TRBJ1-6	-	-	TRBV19	TGTGCCAGTGCGACTGACAGGAACCGAAATTCACCCCTCCACTTT	CASATDRNRNSPLHF
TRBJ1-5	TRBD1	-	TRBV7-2	TGTGCCAGCAGCTTAGGGGGACAGGGGCCGCCCCAGCATTTT	CASSLGGQGPPQHF
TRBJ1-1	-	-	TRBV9	TGTGCCAGCAGCGTAGATGAAGGGGACACTGAAGCTTTCTTT	CASSVDEGDTEAFF
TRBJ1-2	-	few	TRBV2	TGTGCCAGCAGTGCCCCCGGCAGGGCCCACGGGTATGGCTACACCTTC	CASSAPGRAHGYGYTF
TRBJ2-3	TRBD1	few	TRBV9	TGTGCCAGCAGCGGAACCGGGACAGGGACCGATACGCAGTATTTT	CASSGTGTGTDTQYF
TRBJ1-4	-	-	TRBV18	TGTGCCAGCTCACCTCCCGGAGCATCAGAAAAACTGTTTTTT	CASSPPGASEKLFF
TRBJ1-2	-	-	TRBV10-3	TGTGCCGCCTCCACTCGGTTGAGCACCGAAGTCCCCTATGGCTACACCTTC	CAASTRLSTEVPYGYTF
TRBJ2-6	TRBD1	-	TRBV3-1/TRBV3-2	TGTGCCAGCAGCCACGCCAGGGGGAACTCTGGGGCCAACGTCCTGACTTTC	CASSHARGNSGANVLTF
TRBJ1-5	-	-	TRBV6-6	TGTGCCAGCAGTTACTCTGGGGGCAGGAGCAATCAACCCCAGCATTTT	CASSYSGGRSNQPQHF
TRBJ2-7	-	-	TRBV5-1	TGCGCCAGCAGTTCCGGGACCTACGAGCAGTACTTC	CASSSGTYEQYF
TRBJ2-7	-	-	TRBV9	TGTGCCAGCAACAGACAGGGAGGAACCTACGAGCAGTACTTC	CASNRQGGTYEQYF
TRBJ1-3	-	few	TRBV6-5	TGTGCCAGCAGGACACCGACTGGAAACACCATATATTTT	CASRTPTGNTIYF
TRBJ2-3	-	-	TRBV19	TGTGCCAGTAGTCCGTCGGGGGTGGGCGCAGATACGCAGTATTTT	CASSPSGVGADTQYF
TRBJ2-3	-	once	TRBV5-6	TGTGCCAGCAGCTTGTGGGGGGAGACAGATACGCAGTATTTT	CASSLWGETDTQYF
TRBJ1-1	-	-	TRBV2	TGTGCCAGCAGTGGTAACAGGGTACGCGGCACTGAAGCTTTCTTT	CASSGNRVRGTEAFF
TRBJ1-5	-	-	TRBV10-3	TGTGCCATCAGTGGACAGGTCGATCAGCCCCAGCATTTT	CAISGQVDQPQHF
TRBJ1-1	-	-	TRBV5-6	TGTGCCAGCAGCTTGGGCTTAGGACTGGTGGACACTGAAGCTTTCTTT	CASSLGLGLVDTEAFF
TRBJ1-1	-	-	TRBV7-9	TGTGCCAGCAGCGACCCAACAGGAAACACTGAAGCTTTCTTT	CASSDPTGNTEAFF
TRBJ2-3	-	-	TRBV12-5	TGTGCTAGTGGTTTTGGGCCAACAGGACCAGGGGGCACAGATACGCAGTATTTT	CASGFGPTGPGGTDTQYF
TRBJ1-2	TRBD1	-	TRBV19	TGTGCCAGTAGTACGTCCTGGGACAGAACCTATGGCTACACCTTC	CASSTSWDRTYGYTF
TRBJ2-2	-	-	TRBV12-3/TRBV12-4	TGTGCCAGCAGTTTATTAGCTACCGGGGAGCTGTTTTTT	CASSLLATGELFF
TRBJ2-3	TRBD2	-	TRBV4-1	TGCGCCAGCAGCCCCGGGGGGAGCGGGGGCCTTCGGGATACGCAGTATTTT	CASSPGGSGGLRDTQYF
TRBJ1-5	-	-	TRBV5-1	TGCGCCAGCAGCCTGGACGGGAATCAGCCCCAGCATTTT	CASSLDGNQPQHF
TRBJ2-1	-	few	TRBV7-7	TGTGCTAGCAGCCCCCGCGGCCACTCCTACAATGAGCAGTTCTTC	CASSPRGHSYNEQFF
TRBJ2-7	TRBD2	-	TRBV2	TGTGCCAGCAGTGAGCGGGGGGTATCTTACGAGCAGTACTTC	CASSERGVSYEQYF
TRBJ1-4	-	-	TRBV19	TGTGCCTCTAGTCGACAGCTGAATGAAAAACTGTTTTTT	CASSRQLNEKLFF
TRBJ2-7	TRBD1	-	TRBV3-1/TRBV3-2	TGTGCCAGCAGCCCCCGGACAGGGCCCCTCGTTAGCTCGTACGAGCAGTACTTC	CASSPRTGPLVSSYEQYF
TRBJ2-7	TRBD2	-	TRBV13	TGTGCCAGCAGCCTCGTGTCGGGAGGGGACTACGAGCAGTACTTC	CASSLVSGGDYEQYF
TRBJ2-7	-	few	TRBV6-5	TGTGCCAGCAGTCCACCGGGGGTAGCTTACGAGCAGTACTTC	CASSPPGVAYEQYF
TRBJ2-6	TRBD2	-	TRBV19	TGTGCCAGTAGTATAGAAACTAGCGGGGGAATTTCTGGGGCCAACGTCCTGACTTTC	CASSIETSGGISGANVLTF
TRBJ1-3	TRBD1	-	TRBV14	TGTGCCAGCAGACCAGGGGGCGTTTACACCATATATTTT	CASRPGGVYTIYF
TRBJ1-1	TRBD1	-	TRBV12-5	TGTGCTAGTGGGCCGACAGGGGGGGGGATGAACACTGAAGCTTTCTTT	CASGPTGGGMNTEAFF
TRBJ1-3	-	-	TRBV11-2	TGTGCCAGCAGCTTAGTTCCCACAGACTCTGGAAACACCATATATTTT	CASSLVPTDSGNTIYF
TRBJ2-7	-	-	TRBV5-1	TGCGCCAGCAGCTCCGACATTTTTTCGGTCTACGAGCAGTACTTC	CASSSDIFSVYEQYF
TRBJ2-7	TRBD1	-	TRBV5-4	TGTGCCAGCAGTGAGATGACAGGGGTCTCCTACGAGCAGTACTTC	CASSEMTGVSYEQYF
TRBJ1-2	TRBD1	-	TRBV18	TGTGCCAGCTCACGGACAGGGCAGAACTATGGCTACACCTTC	CASSRTGQNYGYTF
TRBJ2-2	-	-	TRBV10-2	TGCGCCAGCACCCCGGTAAACACCGGGGAGCTGTTTTTT	CASTPVNTGELFF
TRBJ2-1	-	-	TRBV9	TGTGCCAGCAGCGTACGGGGTGAGCAGTTCTTC	CASSVRGEQFF
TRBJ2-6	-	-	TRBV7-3	TGTGCCAGCAGCTTATTTGCGGGGGCCAACGTCCTGACTTTC	CASSLFAGANVLTF
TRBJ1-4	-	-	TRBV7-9	TGTGCCAGCAGCTTGAAGGCAGGGAATGAAAAACTGTTTTTT	CASSLKAGNEKLFF
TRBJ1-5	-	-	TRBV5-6	TGTGCCAGCAGCTTGGCCTCAGGCTATAGCAATCAGCCCCAGCATTTT	CASSLASGYSNQPQHF
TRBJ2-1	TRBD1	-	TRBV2	TGTGCCAGCAAGACAGGGGAGCCTAATGAGCAGTTCTTC	CASKTGEPNEQFF
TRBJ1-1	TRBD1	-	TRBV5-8	TGTGCCAGCAGGACAGGGGGTTTTACTGAAGCTTTCTTT	CASRTGGFTEAFF
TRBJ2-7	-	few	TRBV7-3	TGTGCCAGCAGCTTAGCCGGCTCCTACGAGCAGTACTTC	CASSLAGSYEQYF
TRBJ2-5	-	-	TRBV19	TGTGCCAGTAGTACCCAACAGATAGAGACCCAGTACTTC	CASSTQQIETQYF
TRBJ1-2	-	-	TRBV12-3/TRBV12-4	TGTGCCAGCAGTTTGGGGGAGGGCTATGGCTACACCTTC	CASSLGEGYGYTF
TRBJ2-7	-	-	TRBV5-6	TGTGCCAGCAGCTTGGCCGGCGGGTTGTACTACGAGCAGTACTTC	CASSLAGGLYYEQYF
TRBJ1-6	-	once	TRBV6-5	TGTGCCAGCAGGGGTCAGGGCATGAATTCACCCCTCCACTTT	CASRGQGMNSPLHF
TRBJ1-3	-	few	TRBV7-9	TGTGCCAGCAGCTTATTGACAGGCTCTGGAAACACCATATATTTT	CASSLLTGSGNTIYF
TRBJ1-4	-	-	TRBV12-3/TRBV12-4	TGTGCCAGCAGACACGACTCGACCCGAAAACTGTTTTTT	CASRHDSTRKLFF
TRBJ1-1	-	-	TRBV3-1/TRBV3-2	TGTGCCAGCAGCCAAGTCGGGTCGGGCAGGGTTACTGAAGCTTTCTTT	CASSQVGSGRVTEAFF